This T cell receptor (beta chain) appears in the sequencing data of a study of regulatory T cells in long-lasting Graves disease. This clonotype was seen many times. Antigen unknown. According to the study, TCR beta libraries were built with iRepertoire HTBI primers and CDR3-region Arm-PCR. From the multiplex PCR reads, TCRdb called clonotypes with MiXCR, one entry per CDR3 protein. The data contain 700,000 or so distinct CDR3 sequences, 25% to 35% of them singletons. Stated time point: persistent/refractory GD, antithyroid drugs over 5 years with positive TRAb. From RNA extracted from PBMCs, the TCR library was made. Findings and caveats of the study: Persistent Graves' disease cases displayed lower TCR diversity than newly diagnosed ones. Persistent disease preferred TRBV28, TRBJ1-2 and TRBJ2-5; new disease, TRBV20-1 and TRBJ2-1.

This CDR3 has 14 amino acids. V lost 4 bases and J 1 base, leaving 10 bases between the germline ends. Germline values: CDR1 LGHDT, CDR2 YNNKEL (reference sequence). The source of this sequence is a female donor with Graves disease. The chain uses TRBV3-1 and TRBJ1-1; D not resolved. The sample was peripheral blood mononuclear cells (PBMCs), taken when the disease was refractory, from a patient treated with antithyroid drugs. This CDR3 is CASSPPRGNTEAFF. CDR3 nucleotides: TGTGCCAGCAGCCCACCTCGTGGGAACACTGAAGCTTTCTTT.